This T cell receptor (beta chain) is from a study of blood T cell repertoires in COVID-19 (dated by TCRdb to 2020 to 2021). The study in broad terms: Samples from collaborators originated in the United States, Italy and Spain and spanned both the acute and convalescent phases of COVID-19. The prospective study material was composed of cDNA or gDNA derived from T cells, B-cell-depleted T cells, or PBMCs. Subjects who had been exposed to COVID-19, were actively infected with it, or had recovered from it provided the deeply sampled blood TCRbeta repertoires that made up the dataset. A freely available public database, intended as a resource for researchers studying the immune response to SARS-CoV-2, is where the repertoires were released. Samples were obtained from the ongoing ImmuneRACE study (first 160 participants) and from approximately 1,200 subjects provided by 6 global collaborators. Nearly every sample came with metadata listing a de-identified subject ID, COVID-19 status, age in years and sex. HLA class I and class II types, where available, came from metadata supplied by the sample provider rather than from assay-based typing.

Participants in the prospective study were aged roughly 18 to 90 years, lived in 24 United States geographic areas, and enrolled through a virtual design. In the prospective study, participants were assigned to cohorts based on the clinical history participants reported in a screening survey and a study questionnaire. Exposed participants had been in contact with someone with a PCR-confirmed or clinician-diagnosed COVID-19 case within 2 weeks of study entry. Mobile phlebotomists in the prospective study collected whole blood, serum and a nasopharyngeal or oropharyngeal swab from every participant. Over an approximately 2-month period, participants in the prospective study had the option of providing additional blood draws and questionnaires. Before DNA extraction, prospective study blood samples were shipped either frozen or at room temperature. Here is what the overall study found, with its caveats: How much clinical and demographic metadata was included differed by source and by participant, and the metadata was provided uncurated.

TCRbeta CDR3 regions were amplified from genomic DNA by means of the immunoSEQ Assay, a bias-controlled multiplex PCR. From the authors' description of their analysis: The number of nucleated cells in each sample was estimated by amplification of reference gene primers within the assay. Sequence reads were collapsed and filtered to measure the absolute abundance of every unique TCRbeta CDR3 rearrangement. For each sample, productive Simpson clonality was calculated by taking the square root of Simpson's diversity index across productive rearrangements. As stored in TCRdb, this immuneACCESS dataset retains in-frame rearrangements with V and J assigned. A fraction of the clones does not appear; measured against another copy, unresolved V genes explain less than half of the discrepancy, and the remainder lacks a known reason. Clonal size and the V and J genes are those of that table, whereas D and trimming came from the DNA. Recorded for this sample are 300,000 to 400,000 clones; 90% of them occurred a single time. Clones ranked in the top ten supply about 4.2% of the sample.

The CDR3, from cysteine to phenylalanine, totals 15 residues. The sequence is cut down to CDR3 DNA, 45 bases in frame from base 1. CDR1 and CDR2 (SNHLY, FYNNEI) derive from the germline V gene. V is reduced by 5 bases and J by 3 bases, leaving a spacing of 16 bases between them. Note on this clone: It lacks a known antigen. Within one base of it there is no much larger clone, and no base qualities were kept.

The V and J genes are TRBV2 and TRBJ2-5; the D gene is possibly TRBD1, with 6 bases matching. Input material: PBMCs or T cells enriched from blood (not recorded which). The source is a woman in her 30s who had been exposed to COVID-19. The base sequence is TGTGCCAGCAGTCGTTTCGGACAGTTGGAAGAGACCCAGTACTTC. This sequence encodes CASSRFGQLEETQYF.